This passage covers 22 T cell receptor beta chains from one sample sequenced in a study of graft-versus-host responses after intestinal transplantation. Libraries were prepared by immunoSEQ multiplex PCR; TCRdb keeps only in-frame clonotypes and omits some of them. The profile shows about 54,000 clones, 91% of them singletons. Sequencing used PBMCs, obtained roughly 660 days after intestinal transplant. Source of these receptors: a human patient who received an intestinal transplant, so some T cells may come from the graft donor.

This clone has just one count. The chain recombines TRBV10-3 with TRBJ2-1; 7 bases fit TRBD2. CDR1 ENHRY and CDR2 SYGVKD come from the germline V gene. The V gene end was trimmed by 2 bases and the J gene end by 5 bases; junction bases not matched to a gene: 3. The CDR3 totals 14 residues. CDR3 loop: CAISELAVHNEQFF. The CDR3 DNA reads TGTGCCATCAGTGAGCTAGCGGTCCACAATGAGCAGTTCTTC.

This sequence joins TRBV11-1 and TRBJ2-3; TRBD2 matches 9 bases. Germline lookup yields CDR1 SGHAT and CDR2 FQDESV (reference sequence). The CDR3 sequence is 15 residues long. The V segment lost 3 bases and the J segment 0 bases; nucleotides outside the gene matches: 1. CDR3 DNA sequence: TGTGCCAGCAGCTTCCTAGCGGGGAGCACAGATACGCAGTATTTT. This sequence encodes CASSFLAGSTDTQYF.

The chain carries TRBV5-4 and TRBJ1-3; D unresolved. Germline assignment: CDR1 SGHNT and CDR2 YYREEE (reference sequence). V was shortened by 0 bases and J by 8 bases, with 12 bases between the two germline ends. CDR3 length: 14 residues. CDR3 region: CASSLERIRDTIYF. The CDR3, as DNA: TGTGCCAGCAGCTTGGAACGGATAAGGGACACCATATATTTT. The full variable domain, completed using reference TRBV5-4 and TRBJ1-3, is ETGVTQSPTHLIKTRGQQVTLRCSSQSGHNTVSWYQQALGQGPQFIFQYYREEENGRGNFPPRFSGLQFPNYSSELNVNALELDDSALYLCASSLERIRDTIYFGEGSWLTVV.

V and J are TRBV2 and TRBJ1-5; a weak D match, TRBD1 (5 bases). The CDR3 has 15 amino acids. Between the trimmed V and J ends, which lost 4 bases and 7 bases, there was a span of 17 bases. Germline-derived CDR1 and CDR2 are SNHLY and FYNNEI. The CDR3 region has the DNA TGTGCCAGCAGTGGTCAGGGAGGTCAAGGGCAGCCCCAGCATTTT. Translating gives CASSGQGGQGQPQHF. Complete variable domain (other parts from reference TRBV2 and TRBJ1-5): EPEVTQTPSHQVTQMGQEVILRCVPISNHLYFYWYRQILGQKVEFLVSFYNNEISEKSEIFDDQFSVERPDGSNFTLKIRSTKLEDSAMYFCASSGQGGQGQPQHFGDGTRLSIL.

This chain connects TRBV4-1 to TRBJ1-2; possible D gene TRBD1, 5 bases. Germline CDR1 and CDR2: MGHRA and YSYEKL. The CDR3 contains 15 residues. Trimming took off 1 base at V and 6 bases at J, with 15 bases between the two ends. This CDR3 is CASSQVQGISHGYTF. CDR3 nucleotide sequence: TGCGCCAGCAGCCAAGTCCAGGGAATAAGCCATGGCTACACCTTC.

The chain links TRBV5-4 to TRBJ2-2; 7 bases are a match to TRBD1. CDR3 length: 16 residues. Germline CDR1 is SGHNT and CDR2 is YYREEE (reference sequence). The V gene end was trimmed by 3 bases and the J gene end by 1 base; junction bases not matched to a gene: 6. The CDR3, as DNA: TGTGCCAGCAGCTCGCGGACAGGCCAGAACACCGGGGAGCTGTTTTTT. Translated, it gives CASSSRTGQNTGELFF.

V usage is TRBV9 and J usage is TRBJ2-5, with D unclear. CDR1 is SGDLS, CDR2 YYNGEE, per germline. The V gene lost 0 bases and the J gene lost 3 bases, with 9 bases spanning the gap. The CDR3 runs to 14 residues. The CDR3 region has the DNA TGTGCCAGCAGCGTAGGGACCAAAAAAGAGACCCAGTACTTC. Its protein product is CASSVGTKKETQYF.

The V gene is TRBV11-3, the J gene TRBJ1-4, with TRBD1 identical over 10 bases. V trimming: 2 bases; J trimming: 7 bases; junction bases outside the gene matches: 4. The CDR3 is 15 amino acids. The V gene's germline CDR1 is SGHNT and CDR2 YENEEA. In DNA, the CDR3 is TGTGCCAGCAGCTTAAGTGGGACAGGGGTTGAAAAACTGTTTTTT. Translating it yields CASSLSGTGVEKLFF.

This clone was counted once. The CDR3: CASSQGTPGQGNEKLFF. The CDR3 nucleotides read TGTGCCAGCAGCCAAGGAACCCCGGGACAGGGCAACGAAAAACTGTTTTTT. The chain uses TRBV16 and TRBJ1-4, with 9 bases matching TRBD1. Per the germline V gene, CDR1 is KGHSY and CDR2 is FQNENV. The CDR3 extends over 17 amino acids. J was trimmed by 8 bases and V by 2 bases; bases with no gene match: 12.

The chain uses TRBV11-1 and TRBJ2-5; 8 positions match TRBD2. CDR3 length equals 17 residues. Per the germline V gene, CDR1 is SGHAT and CDR2 is FQDESV (reference sequence). V was clipped by 3 bases and J by 1 base; unmatched bases: 10. CDR3: CASSLAPGGAAQETQYF. The DNA of the CDR3 is TGTGCCAGCAGCTTGGCCCCCGGGGGGGCGGCCCAAGAGACCCAGTACTTC.

This chain links TRBV5-1 with TRBJ2-2; maybe TRBD1 (6 bases). V lost 8 bases and J 7 bases, leaving 18 bases between the germline ends. Germline lookup yields CDR1 SGHRS and CDR2 YFSETQ. The CDR3 sequence is 14 residues long. This CDR3 is CASTQGVINGELFF. CDR3 bases: TGCGCCAGTACACAGGGAGTGATAAACGGGGAGCTGTTTTTT.

This clone was recorded a few times. The V gene is TRBV6-4, the J gene TRBJ2-5, with 11 bases lining up with TRBD2. After removal of 5 bases from V and 0 bases from J, the junction contained 2 bases not matched to a gene. The germline V gene has CDR1 MRHNA and CDR2 SNTAGT. The CDR3 covers 15 residues. CDR3 sequence (DNA): TGTGCCAGCAGTAAACTAGCGGGGGACCAAGAGACCCAGTACTTC. Protein product: CASSKLAGDQETQYF.

The chain employs TRBV2 and TRBJ2-3, with 10 positions matching TRBD2. CDR1 is SNHLY and CDR2 is FYNNEI in the germline V gene. Losses at the gene ends were 2 bases for V and 1 base for J; bases not matched to a gene: 3. The CDR3 length is 16 residues. CDR3 sequence (DNA): TGTGCCAGCAGTGAAAGCGGGGGGGCCCGCACAGATACGCAGTATTTT. This codes for CASSESGGARTDTQYF.

The rearrangement joins TRBV4-1 to TRBJ1-1; D might be TRBD1 (6 bases). The CDR3 is made up of 14 amino acids. Trimming shortened V by 1 base and J by 4 bases, and 10 bases separated the two germline ends. CDR1 and CDR2 (germline): MGHRA, YSYEKL. The CDR3: CASSQGDRFTEAFF. CDR3 nucleotides: TGCGCCAGCAGCCAAGGTGACAGGTTCACTGAAGCTTTCTTT.

The V and J genes are TRBV7-9 and TRBJ1-1; possible D gene TRBD1, 6 bases. Germline CDR1 and CDR2: SEHNR and FQNEAQ (reference sequence). The CDR3 length is 10 residues. V gave up 5 bases and J gave up 11 bases, with 9 bases separating them. This CDR3 reads CASSEGGAFF. CDR3 bases: TGTGCCAGCAGCGAGGGGGGCGCTTTCTTT.

The rearrangement joins TRBV4-2 to TRBJ2-1; TRBD2 agrees at 11 bases. The germline gives CDR1 LGHNA, CDR2 YNFKEQ. The J segment lost 0 bases and the V segment lost 4 bases, leaving 14 bases of the junction unmatched. The CDR3 runs 20 residues. The CDR3 loop is CASSLASGGQGANSYNEQFF. CDR3 DNA sequence: TGTGCCAGCAGCCTCGCTAGCGGGGGGCAGGGAGCCAACTCCTACAATGAGCAGTTCTTC.

This chain links TRBV6-5 with TRBJ2-3; the D gene is possibly TRBD2 (5 bases). This CDR3 comprises 15 residues. CDR1 MNHEY and CDR2 SVGAGI come from the germline V gene. Trimming pared 4 bases from V and 0 bases from J, leaving 11 bases between. The CDR3 sequence: CASSSGLTSTDTQYF. DNA for the CDR3: TGTGCCAGCAGTTCTGGACTGACCAGCACAGATACGCAGTATTTT.

This chain joins TRBV5-1 and TRBJ2-5, with a tentative D call TRBD2 (5 bases). Germline-derived CDR1 and CDR2 are SGHRS and YFSETQ. Deletions cut 2 bases from V and 1 base from J, with 9 bases between. The CDR3 extends over 14 amino acids. The CDR3 loop is CASSFRGSQETQYF. The CDR3 DNA reads as TGCGCCAGCAGCTTTCGAGGGTCCCAAGAGACCCAGTACTTC.

The rearrangement joins TRBV4-1 to TRBJ1-3; D is possibly TRBD1 (6 bases). The CDR3 length is 18 residues. Germline V gives CDR1 MGHRA, CDR2 YSYEKL. V lost 0 bases, J lost 4 bases, and 19 bases lay in between. The CDR3 loop reads CASSQEAGAWGRGNTIYF. CDR3 DNA sequence: TGCGCCAGCAGCCAAGAGGCTGGGGCGTGGGGGCGAGGAAACACCATATATTTT.

The rearrangement links TRBV4-1 to TRBJ1-2; 7 bases align to TRBD1. Looked up from germline, CDR1 is MGHRA and CDR2 is YSYEKL. This CDR3 spans 19 amino acids. With V trimmed by 2 bases and J by 4 bases, 19 bases remained unmatched. The DNA of the CDR3 is TGCGCCAGCAGCCAACCGCTAAGTGCCTTGACAGGGAGGTCCTATGGCTACACCTTC. Translating it yields CASSQPLSALTGRSYGYTF.

The chain has TRBV15 and TRBJ1-5; 11 nucleotides align to TRBD1. The CDR3 length is 17 residues. Germline V gene lookup returns CDR1 LNHNV and CDR2 YYDKDF (reference sequence). J gave up 0 bases and V 3 bases, and 4 bases lay outside the gene matches. The CDR3 DNA follows: TGTGCCACCAGCAGGGACAGGGGGCGCGATAGCAATCAGCCCCAGCATTTT. It is translated as CATSRDRGRDSNQPQHF.

The J gene is TRBJ2-7, the V gene TRBV9; possibly TRBD1 for D (6 bases). Germline CDR1 and CDR2: SGDLS and YYNGEE. V lost 8 bases to trimming and J lost 5 bases, with 17 bases between them. The CDR3 is 13 amino acids. The CDR3 is CASQPTPGDEQYF. CDR3 sequence (DNA): TGTGCCAGTCAACCTACACCAGGGGACGAGCAGTACTTC.